This T cell receptor (beta chain) stems from a study of technical replicates of blood from a few donors. Produced via immunoSEQ multiplex PCR; TCRdb's table is partial and in-frame only. The table records more than 65,000 clones, 90% to 98% of them present only once. CDR3 size: 19 residues. Losses at the gene ends were 3 bases for V and 0 bases for J; bases not matched to a gene: 15. CDR1 is GTSNPN, CDR2 SVGIG, per germline (reference sequence). The specimen sequenced was T cells isolated from PBMCs. This clonotype was obtained from a human donor in good health. The V gene is TRBV30, the J gene TRBJ2-1; 9 bases match TRBD2. For the CDR3, the DNA is TGTGCCTGGAGCTGGTCGTTAGCGGGAGTTACGTCCTCCTACAATGAGCAGTTCTTC. It is translated as CAWSWSLAGVTSSYNEQFF.